This T cell receptor (beta chain) was sequenced during a study of T cells in Graves' hyperthyroidism and ophthalmopathy. Overall study context: Specimen type is peripheral blood, collected at initial diagnosis prior to any treatment.

With duration under 3 months, ophthalmopathy was active: Clinical Activity Score at least 3, NOSPECS at least 4. This clonotype appeared a few times. Antigen unknown. The CDR3 consists of 16 residues. V lost 3 bases to trimming and J lost 9 bases, with 23 bases between them. Germline V CDR1 and CDR2: LGHDT, YNNKEL (reference sequence). General study points: Ophthalmopathy, as predicted by the model, came a median around 6.7 months after the prediction.

RNA transcripts provided the source from which TCR beta CDR3 regions were amplified. The primer set for the first-round RT-PCR of the TCR CDR3 was HTBI. In TCRdb, the multiplex PCR reads were re-called with MiXCR into one record per CDR3 protein. This sample yields some 570,000 distinct CDR3 sequences, of which 17% are seen a single time; around 17% belongs to the top ten. Sequenced material: blood. This TCR was sampled from a woman between 18 and 30 years old with Graves' ophthalmopathy. This sequence joins TRBV3-1 and TRBJ1-2; tentative D call: TRBD1 (5 bases). The CDR3: CASSQRDRRPSSSYTF. DNA of the CDR3: TGTGCCAGCAGCCAGCGGGACCGGAGGCCTTCGTCTAGCTACACCTTC.